These T cell receptor beta chains were read from a single sample in a study of cytomegalovirus exposure and HLA in healthy donors. The method was immunoSEQ multiplex PCR; TCRdb's version includes in-frame clones alone and lacks a portion of them. Of around 54,000 clones detected, more than 65% appear once; the ten largest clones hold around 3.3%. Sequenced: PBMCs. The receptors derive from a woman younger than 35 in good health and CMV-seronegative. Each CDR3 is given with its conserved first and last residue. A D gene is named only where the DNA matches it firmly. Not every row has a clone size; where given, it reads once, few, many or a size class.

cdr3_length	v_call	clone_size	d_call	j_call	cdr3_aa	cdr3_nt
17	TRBV4-1	once	TRBD2	TRBJ2-5	CASSQVKLAGGRETQYF	TGCGCCAGCAGCCAAGTGAAGCTAGCGGGAGGGCGGGAGACCCAGTACTTC
16	TRBV19	-	-	TRBJ1-2	CASSFSGQTINYGYTF	TGTGCCAGCTCCTTCTCTGGACAGACGATTAACTATGGCTACACCTTC
14	TRBV7-9	-	-	TRBJ2-5	CASSSDRQWETQYF	TGTGCCAGCAGTTCAGACAGACAATGGGAGACCCAGTACTTC
15	TRBV6-1	once	TRBD2	TRBJ2-1	CASSERAGGWNEQFF	TGTGCCAGCAGTGAAAGGGCGGGAGGGTGGAATGAGCAGTTCTTC
15	TRBV30	-	-	TRBJ2-6	CAWTGSYSGANVLTF	TGTGCCTGGACAGGGTCCTACTCTGGGGCCAACGTCCTGACTTTC
15	TRBV27	-	-	TRBJ2-2	CASSRIGRNTGELFF	TGTGCCAGCAGCCGAATCGGGAGGAACACCGGGGAGCTGTTTTTT
14	TRBV25-1	-	TRBD1	TRBJ1-2	CASSEQGQADGYTF	TGTGCCAGCAGTGAACAAGGACAGGCCGATGGCTACACCTTC
16	TRBV27	-	TRBD2	TRBJ2-5	CASSLGTSGNRETQYF	TGTGCCAGCAGTCTCGGGACTAGCGGGAATAGAGAGACCCAGTACTTC
12	TRBV9	few	-	TRBJ2-1	CASSAGYNEQFF	TGTGCCAGCAGCGCAGGGTACAATGAGCAGTTCTTC
12	TRBV30	-	-	TRBJ1-4	CAWSVSLEKLFF	TGTGCCTGGAGTGTGTCATTGGAAAAACTGTTTTTT
13	TRBV14	-	-	TRBJ1-3	CASSQDPGNTIYF	TGTGCCAGCAGCCAAGATCCGGGGAACACCATATATTTT
15	TRBV6-4	-	-	TRBJ2-3	CASSDSGDATDTQYF	TGTGCCAGCAGTGACTCCGGGGATGCAACAGATACGCAGTATTTT
13	TRBV19	-	TRBD1	TRBJ2-1	CASSIGQGNEQFF	TGTGCCAGTAGTATAGGACAGGGGAATGAGCAGTTCTTC
19	TRBV14	-	TRBD2	TRBJ2-3	CASSQDPKTSGRGTDTQYF	TGTGCCAGCAGCCAAGATCCAAAGACTAGCGGGAGGGGCACAGATACGCAGTATTTT
16	TRBV7-3	-	TRBD1	TRBJ1-1	CASSLGQGEGNTESFF	TGTGCCAGCAGCTTAGGACAGGGAGAGGGGAACACTGAATCTTTCTTT
15	TRBV4-1	-	-	TRBJ2-3	CASSHGVVRGYTQYF	TGCGCCAGCAGCCACGGGGTAGTGCGTGGATATACGCAGTATTTT
15	TRBV28	-	TRBD1	TRBJ2-1	CASTLDRVVNDEQFF	TGTGCCAGCACCCTTGACAGGGTAGTTAACGATGAGCAGTTCTTC
14	TRBV6-5	-	TRBD1	TRBJ1-4	CASSLGTGGEKLFF	TGTGCCAGCAGTCTCGGGACAGGGGGGGAAAAACTGTTTTTT
17	TRBV5-1	-	TRBD1	TRBJ1-1	CASSLAIGQGVNTEAFF	TGCGCCAGCAGCTTGGCCATTGGACAGGGGGTGAACACTGAAGCTTTCTTT
14	TRBV5-1	few	TRBD1	TRBJ1-1	CASGTGTGVAEAFF	TGCGCCAGCGGGACCGGGACAGGGGTGGCTGAAGCTTTCTTT
16	TRBV19	-	TRBD1	TRBJ1-5	CASLETGVVDNQPQHF	TGTGCCAGTTTAGAGACAGGGGTGGTGGATAATCAGCCCCAGCATTTT
16	TRBV28	-	TRBD2	TRBJ2-1	CASSLRTSGTYNEQFF	TGTGCCAGCAGTTTAAGGACTAGCGGAACCTACAATGAGCAGTTCTTC
15	TRBV2	-	-	TRBJ1-5	CASSEQGSSNQPQHF	TGTGCCAGCAGCGAACAGGGTTCTAGCAATCAGCCCCAGCATTTT
13	TRBV2	-	TRBD1	TRBJ2-5	CANRDRAQETQYF	TGTGCCAACCGGGACAGGGCCCAAGAGACCCAGTACTTC
15	TRBV27	-	TRBD1	TRBJ2-7	CASSLKGQGAYEQYF	TGTGCCAGCAGTTTAAAGGGACAGGGGGCCTACGAGCAGTACTTC
14	TRBV2	-	TRBD1	TRBJ1-2	CASSDGRGQSGYTF	TGTGCCAGCAGTGATGGCAGGGGACAGTCTGGCTACACCTTC
14	TRBV4-1	-	-	TRBJ2-4	CASSHGTGEFIQYF	TGCGCCAGCAGCCATGGAACCGGGGAGTTCATTCAGTACTTC
14	TRBV7-6	-	-	TRBJ2-7	CASSWHSETYEQYF	TGTGCCAGCAGCTGGCACAGTGAAACCTACGAGCAGTACTTC
15	TRBV11-3	-	-	TRBJ2-1	CASSLGLGVSNEQFF	TGTGCCAGCAGCTTAGGCCTAGGCGTATCCAATGAGCAGTTCTTC
12	TRBV5-5	-	-	TRBJ2-5	CASFGVGETQYF	TGTGCCAGCTTCGGGGTAGGAGAGACCCAGTACTTC
14	TRBV28	-	-	TRBJ2-1	CASSPEIQPYEQFF	TGTGCCAGCAGTCCAGAAATTCAACCTTATGAGCAGTTCTTC
13	TRBV5-1	-	-	TRBJ2-7	CASSLTAAWEQYF	TGCGCCAGCAGCTTGACAGCCGCGTGGGAGCAGTACTTC
14	TRBV7-2	-	-	TRBJ1-2	CASSYQGLTYGYTF	TGTGCCAGCAGTTACCAGGGGTTAACCTATGGCTACACCTTC
16	TRBV6-4	once	-	TRBJ2-3	CASSDSVASGTDTQYF	TGTGCCAGCAGTGACTCCGTAGCGTCAGGCACAGATACGCAGTATTTT
14	TRBV19	once	-	TRBJ2-5	CASSGQTGQETQYF	TGTGCCAGTAGCGGACAGACGGGGCAAGAGACCCAGTACTTC
15	TRBV27	few	-	TRBJ2-2	CASSLTRTDTGELFF	TGTGCCAGCAGTTTAACCCGGACAGATACCGGGGAGCTGTTTTTT